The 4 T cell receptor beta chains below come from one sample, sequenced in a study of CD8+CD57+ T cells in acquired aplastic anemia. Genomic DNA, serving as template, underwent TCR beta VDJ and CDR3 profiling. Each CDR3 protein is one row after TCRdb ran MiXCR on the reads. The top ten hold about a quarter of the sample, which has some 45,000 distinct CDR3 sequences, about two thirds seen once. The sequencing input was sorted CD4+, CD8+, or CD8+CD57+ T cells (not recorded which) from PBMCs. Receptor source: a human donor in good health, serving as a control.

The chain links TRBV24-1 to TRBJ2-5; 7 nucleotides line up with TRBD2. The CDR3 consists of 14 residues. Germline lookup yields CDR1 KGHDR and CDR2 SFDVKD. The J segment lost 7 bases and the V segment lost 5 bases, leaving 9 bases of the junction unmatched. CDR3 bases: TGTGCCACCAGTGGAGCGGGGTTCTCAGGGACCCAGTACTTC. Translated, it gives CATSGAGFSGTQYF.

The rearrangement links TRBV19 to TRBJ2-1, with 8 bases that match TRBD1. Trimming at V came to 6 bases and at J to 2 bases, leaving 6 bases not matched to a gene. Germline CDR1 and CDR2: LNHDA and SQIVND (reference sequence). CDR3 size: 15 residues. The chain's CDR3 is CASRPGQGTYNEQFF. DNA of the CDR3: TGTGCCAGTAGACCCGGACAGGGAACCTACAATGAGCAGTTCTTC.

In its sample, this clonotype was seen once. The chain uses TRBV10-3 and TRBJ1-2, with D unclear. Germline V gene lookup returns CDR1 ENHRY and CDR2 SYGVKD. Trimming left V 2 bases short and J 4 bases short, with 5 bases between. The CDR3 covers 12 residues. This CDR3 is CAISEEGYGYTF. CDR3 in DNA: TGTGCCATCAGTGAGGAGGGCTATGGCTACACCTTC.

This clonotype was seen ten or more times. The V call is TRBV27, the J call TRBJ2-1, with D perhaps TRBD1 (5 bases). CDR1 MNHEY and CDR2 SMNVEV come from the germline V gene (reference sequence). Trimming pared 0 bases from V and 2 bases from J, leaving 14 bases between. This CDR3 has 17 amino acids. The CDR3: CASSLSGQAYTYNEQFF. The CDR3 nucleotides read TGTGCCAGCAGTTTATCGGGGCAGGCGTATACCTACAATGAGCAGTTCTTC.